This T cell receptor beta chain is drawn from a study of T cell responses to AZD1222 COVID-19 vaccine. General study points: It should be noted that donors were predominantly white British and more often female, and clonal diversity was possibly underestimated. Just a handful of AZD1222 recipients tested seropositive at baseline.

Libraries were prepared by immunoSEQ multiplex PCR; TCRdb keeps only in-frame clonotypes and omits some of them. This sample has roughly 120,000 clones; about nine tenths occur once, and the top ten carry 6.5% to 9.5%. Remarks on this clone: Its target is not known.

The germline V gene encodes CDR1 SGDLS and CDR2 YYNGEE. V lost 0 bases and J lost 1, with 8 bases in between. This CDR3 region has 15 residues. The material sequenced was peripheral blood, taken on day 0 of AZD1222 vaccination. The rearrangement uses TRBV9 and TRBJ1-3; no firm D call. The receptor was isolated from an adult in good health. DNA for the CDR3: TGTGCCAGCAGCGTAGAAGGGTCTTCTGGAAACACCATATATTTT. It encodes CASSVEGSSGNTIYF.